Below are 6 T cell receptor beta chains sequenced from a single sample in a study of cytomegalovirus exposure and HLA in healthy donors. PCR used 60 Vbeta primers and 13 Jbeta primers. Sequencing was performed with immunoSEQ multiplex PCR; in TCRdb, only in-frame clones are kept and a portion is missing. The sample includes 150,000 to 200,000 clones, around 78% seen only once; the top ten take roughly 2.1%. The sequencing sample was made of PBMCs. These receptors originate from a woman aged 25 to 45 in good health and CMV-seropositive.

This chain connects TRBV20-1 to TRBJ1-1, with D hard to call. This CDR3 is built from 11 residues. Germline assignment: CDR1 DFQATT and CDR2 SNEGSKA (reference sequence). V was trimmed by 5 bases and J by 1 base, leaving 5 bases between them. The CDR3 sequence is CSAPENTEAFF. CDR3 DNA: TGCAGTGCTCCAGAGAACACTGAAGCTTTCTTT.

The CDR3 loop is CASSLSMRLGGTQHF. CDR3 nucleotide sequence: TGTGCCAGCAGTTTATCGATGAGACTGGGGGGGACCCAGCATTTT. This chain joins TRBV27 and TRBJ1-5; D perhaps matches TRBD1 (5 bases). V was trimmed by 0 bases and J by 11 bases, leaving 17 bases between them. Germline-derived CDR1 and CDR2 are MNHEY and SMNVEV (reference sequence). CDR3 length: 15 residues.

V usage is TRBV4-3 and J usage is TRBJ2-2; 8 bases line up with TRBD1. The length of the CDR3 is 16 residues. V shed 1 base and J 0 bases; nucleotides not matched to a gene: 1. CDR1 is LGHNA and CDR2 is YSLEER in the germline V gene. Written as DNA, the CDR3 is TGCGCCAGCAGCCAAGGACAGGGGTCGAACACCGGGGAGCTGTTTTTT. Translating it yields CASSQGQGSNTGELFF.

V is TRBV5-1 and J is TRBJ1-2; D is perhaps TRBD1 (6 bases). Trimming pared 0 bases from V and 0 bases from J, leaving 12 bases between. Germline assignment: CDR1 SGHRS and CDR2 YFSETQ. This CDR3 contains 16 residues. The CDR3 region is CASSLGQASANYGYTF. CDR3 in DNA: TGCGCCAGCAGCTTGGGACAGGCGTCCGCTAACTATGGCTACACCTTC.

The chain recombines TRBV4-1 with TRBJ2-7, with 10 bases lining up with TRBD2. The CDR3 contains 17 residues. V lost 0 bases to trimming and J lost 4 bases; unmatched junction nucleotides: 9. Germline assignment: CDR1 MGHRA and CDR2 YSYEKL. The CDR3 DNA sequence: TGCGCCAGCAGCCAAGATCTGGAAGGGACTAGCGCGTACGAGCAGTACTTC. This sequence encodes CASSQDLEGTSAYEQYF.

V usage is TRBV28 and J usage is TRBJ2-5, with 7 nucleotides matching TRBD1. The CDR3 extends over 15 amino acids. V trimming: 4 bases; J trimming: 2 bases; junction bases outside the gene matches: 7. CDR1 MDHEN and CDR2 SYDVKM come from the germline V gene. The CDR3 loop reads CASSSGTVPQETQYF. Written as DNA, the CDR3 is TGTGCCAGCAGTTCAGGGACAGTACCGCAAGAGACCCAGTACTTC.